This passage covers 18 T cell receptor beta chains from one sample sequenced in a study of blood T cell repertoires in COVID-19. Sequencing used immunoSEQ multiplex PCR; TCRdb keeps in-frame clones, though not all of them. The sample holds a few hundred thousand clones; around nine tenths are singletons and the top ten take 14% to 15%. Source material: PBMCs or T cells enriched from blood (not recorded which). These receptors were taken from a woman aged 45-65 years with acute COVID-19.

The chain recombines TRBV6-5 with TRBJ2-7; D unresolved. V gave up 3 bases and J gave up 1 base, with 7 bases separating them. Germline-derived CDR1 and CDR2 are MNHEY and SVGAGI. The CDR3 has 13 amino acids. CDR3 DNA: TGTGCCAGCAGTTATTGGCATTCCTACGAGCAGTACTTC. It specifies CASSYWHSYEQYF.

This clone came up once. The CDR3 is CASSALWGQLNEKLFF. The CDR3 coding sequence is TGTGCCAGCAGCGCTCTATGGGGACAGCTTAATGAAAAACTGTTTTTT. The gene calls are TRBV3-1 (or the pseudogene TRBV3-2) and TRBJ1-4; 7 bases match TRBD1. Germline-derived CDR1 and CDR2 are LGHDT and YNNKEL (reference sequence). This CDR3 spans 16 amino acids. V dropped 5 bases and J dropped 4; count of bases not matched to a gene: 10.

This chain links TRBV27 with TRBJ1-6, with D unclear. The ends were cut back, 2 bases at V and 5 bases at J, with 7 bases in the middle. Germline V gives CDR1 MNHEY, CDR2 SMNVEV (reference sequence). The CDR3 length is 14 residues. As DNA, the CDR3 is TGTGCCAGCAGTTTACATCCTAATAATTCACCCCTCCACTTT. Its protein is CASSLHPNNSPLHF.

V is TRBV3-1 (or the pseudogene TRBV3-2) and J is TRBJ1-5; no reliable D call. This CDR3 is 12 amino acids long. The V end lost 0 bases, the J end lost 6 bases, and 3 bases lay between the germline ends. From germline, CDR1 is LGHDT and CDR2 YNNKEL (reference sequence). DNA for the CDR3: TGTGCCAGCAGCCAAGATCGTCAGCCCCAGCATTTT. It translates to CASSQDRQPQHF.

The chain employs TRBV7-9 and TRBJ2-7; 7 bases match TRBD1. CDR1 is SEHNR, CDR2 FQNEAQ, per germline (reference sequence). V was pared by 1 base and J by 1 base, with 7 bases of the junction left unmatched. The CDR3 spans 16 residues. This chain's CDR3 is CASSLVDRARSYEQYF. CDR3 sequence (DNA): TGTGCCAGCAGCTTAGTTGACAGGGCAAGGTCCTACGAGCAGTACTTC.

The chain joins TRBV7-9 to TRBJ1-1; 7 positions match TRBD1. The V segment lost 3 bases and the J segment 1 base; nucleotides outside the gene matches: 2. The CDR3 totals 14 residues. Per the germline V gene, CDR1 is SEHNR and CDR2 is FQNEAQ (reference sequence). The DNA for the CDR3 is TGTGCCAGCAGCTTGGACAGGAAGAACACTGAAGCTTTCTTT. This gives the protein CASSLDRKNTEAFF.

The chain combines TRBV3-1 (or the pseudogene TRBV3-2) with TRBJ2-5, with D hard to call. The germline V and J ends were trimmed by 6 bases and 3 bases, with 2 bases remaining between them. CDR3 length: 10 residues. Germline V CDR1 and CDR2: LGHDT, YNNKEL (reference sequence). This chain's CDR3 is CASSKETQYF. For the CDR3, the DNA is TGTGCCAGCAGTAAAGAGACCCAGTACTTC.

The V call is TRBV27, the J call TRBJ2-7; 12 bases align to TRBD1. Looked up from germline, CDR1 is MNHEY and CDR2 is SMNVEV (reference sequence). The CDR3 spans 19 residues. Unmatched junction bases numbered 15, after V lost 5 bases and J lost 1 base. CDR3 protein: CASSLKPGQGAVGSYEQYF. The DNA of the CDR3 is TGTGCCAGCAGTCTTAAACCGGGACAGGGGGCGGTTGGTTCCTACGAGCAGTACTTC.

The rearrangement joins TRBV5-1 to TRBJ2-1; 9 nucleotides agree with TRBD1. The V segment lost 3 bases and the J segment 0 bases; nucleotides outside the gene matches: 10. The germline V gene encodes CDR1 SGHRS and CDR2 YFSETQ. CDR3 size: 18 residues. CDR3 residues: CASSSYPGQGFSYNEQFF. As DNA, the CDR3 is TGCGCCAGCAGCTCGTACCCGGGACAGGGTTTCTCCTACAATGAGCAGTTCTTC.

Here the CDR3 reads CASRGIWGISSNQPQHF. CDR3 DNA sequence: TGTGCCAGCAGGGGCATTTGGGGCATTTCAAGCAATCAGCCCCAGCATTTT. The chain links TRBV28 to TRBJ1-5; tentative D call: TRBD1 (5 bases). The CDR3 loop spans 17 amino acids. CDR1 and CDR2 (germline): MDHEN, SYDVKM. The V gene lost 6 bases and the J gene lost 1 base, with 19 bases spanning the gap. The variable domain in full, with the rest retrieved from reference TRBV28 and TRBJ1-5, is DVKVTQSSRYLVKRTGEKVFLECVQDMDHENMFWYRQDPGLGLRLIYFSYDVKMKEKGDIPEGYSVSREKKERFSLILESASTNQTSMYLCASRGIWGISSNQPQHFGDGTRLSIL.

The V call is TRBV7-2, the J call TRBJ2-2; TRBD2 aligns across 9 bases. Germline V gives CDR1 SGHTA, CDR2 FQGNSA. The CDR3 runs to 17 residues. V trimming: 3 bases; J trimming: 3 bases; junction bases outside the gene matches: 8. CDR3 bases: TGTGCCAGCAGCTTCGCGGGAGGGGGGACCTACACCGGGGAGCTGTTTTTT. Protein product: CASSFAGGGTYTGELFF.

CDR3 protein: CASSLPGGYEQYF. The CDR3 bases are TGTGCCAGCAGCTTGCCAGGGGGCTACGAGCAGTACTTC. The J gene is TRBJ2-7, the V gene TRBV11-3; the match to TRBD1 covers 7 bases. The germline V gene has CDR1 SGHNT and CDR2 YENEEA. This CDR3 has 13 residues. Unmatched junction bases numbered 2, after V lost 3 bases and J lost 3 bases.

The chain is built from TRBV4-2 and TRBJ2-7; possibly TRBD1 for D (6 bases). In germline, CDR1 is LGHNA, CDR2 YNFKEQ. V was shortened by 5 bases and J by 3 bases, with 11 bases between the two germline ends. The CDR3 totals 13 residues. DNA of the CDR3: TGTGCCAGCAGCTCGAGACAGGACTACGAGCAGTACTTC. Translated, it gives CASSSRQDYEQYF.

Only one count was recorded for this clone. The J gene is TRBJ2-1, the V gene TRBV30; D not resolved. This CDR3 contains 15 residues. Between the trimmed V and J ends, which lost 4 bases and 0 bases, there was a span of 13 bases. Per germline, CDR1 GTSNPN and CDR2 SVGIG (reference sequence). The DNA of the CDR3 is TGTGCCTGGAACCCCTACGGTAGCTCCTACAATGAGCAGTTCTTC. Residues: CAWNPYGSSYNEQFF.

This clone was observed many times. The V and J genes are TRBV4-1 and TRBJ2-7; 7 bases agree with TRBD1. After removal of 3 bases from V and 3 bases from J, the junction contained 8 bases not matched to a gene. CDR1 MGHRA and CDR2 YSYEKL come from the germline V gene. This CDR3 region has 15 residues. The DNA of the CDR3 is TGCGCCAGCAGCCAGCAGGGACAGACCTACTACGAGCAGTACTTC. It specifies CASSQQGQTYYEQYF.

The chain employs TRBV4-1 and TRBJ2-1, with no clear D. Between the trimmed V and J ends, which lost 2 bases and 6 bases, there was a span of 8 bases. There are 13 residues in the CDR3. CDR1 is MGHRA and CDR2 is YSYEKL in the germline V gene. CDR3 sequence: CASSQLASNEQFF. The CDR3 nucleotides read TGCGCCAGCAGCCAATTAGCATCCAATGAGCAGTTCTTC.

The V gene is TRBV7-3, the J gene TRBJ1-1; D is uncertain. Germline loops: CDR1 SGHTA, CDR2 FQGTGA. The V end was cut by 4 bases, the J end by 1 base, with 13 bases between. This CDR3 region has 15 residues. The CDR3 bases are TGTGCCAGCAGCTCCCCGAGAGGCGGGAACACTGAAGCTTTCTTT. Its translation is CASSSPRGGNTEAFF.

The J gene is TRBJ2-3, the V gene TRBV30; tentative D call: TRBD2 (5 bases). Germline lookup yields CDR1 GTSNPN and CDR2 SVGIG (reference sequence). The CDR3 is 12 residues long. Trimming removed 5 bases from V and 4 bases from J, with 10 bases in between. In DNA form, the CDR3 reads TGTGCCTGGTCCCTAGCCGCAGATACGCAGTATTTT. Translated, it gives CAWSLAADTQYF.